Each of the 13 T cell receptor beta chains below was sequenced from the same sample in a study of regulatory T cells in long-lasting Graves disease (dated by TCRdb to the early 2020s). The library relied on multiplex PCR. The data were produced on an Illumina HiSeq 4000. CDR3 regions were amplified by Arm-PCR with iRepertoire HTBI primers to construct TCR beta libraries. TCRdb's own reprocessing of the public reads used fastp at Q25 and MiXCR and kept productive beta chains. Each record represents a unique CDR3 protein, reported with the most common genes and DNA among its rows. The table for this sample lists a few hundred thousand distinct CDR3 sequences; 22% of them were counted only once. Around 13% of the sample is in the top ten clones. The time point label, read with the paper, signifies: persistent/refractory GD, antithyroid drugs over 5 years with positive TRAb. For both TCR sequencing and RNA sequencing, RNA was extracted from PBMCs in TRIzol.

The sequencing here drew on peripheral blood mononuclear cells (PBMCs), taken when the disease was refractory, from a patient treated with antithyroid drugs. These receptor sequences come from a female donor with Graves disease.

In DNA, the CDR3 is TGTGCCAGTAGTATACTGGGTTATGGCTACACCTTC. Translating it yields CASSILGYGYTF. The rearrangement joins TRBV19 to TRBJ1-2; D is unclear. There are 12 residues in the CDR3. V dropped 2 bases and J dropped 5 bases, with 6 bases sitting between them. CDR1 is LNHDA and CDR2 is SQIVND in the germline V gene (reference sequence).

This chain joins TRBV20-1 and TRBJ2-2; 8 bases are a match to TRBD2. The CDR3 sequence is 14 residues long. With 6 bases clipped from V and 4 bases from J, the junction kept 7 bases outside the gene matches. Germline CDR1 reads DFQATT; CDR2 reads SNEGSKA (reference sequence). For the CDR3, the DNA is TGCAGTGCCTCGCGGGGGGCCCTCACCGGGGAGCTGTTTTTT. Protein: CSASRGALTGELFF.

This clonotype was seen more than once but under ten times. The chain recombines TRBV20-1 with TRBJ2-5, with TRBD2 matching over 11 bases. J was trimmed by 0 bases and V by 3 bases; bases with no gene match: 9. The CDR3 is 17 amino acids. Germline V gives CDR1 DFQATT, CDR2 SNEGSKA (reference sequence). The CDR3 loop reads CSASGLAGGQYQETQYF. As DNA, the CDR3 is TGCAGTGCTAGTGGCCTAGCGGGGGGACAGTACCAAGAGACCCAGTACTTC.

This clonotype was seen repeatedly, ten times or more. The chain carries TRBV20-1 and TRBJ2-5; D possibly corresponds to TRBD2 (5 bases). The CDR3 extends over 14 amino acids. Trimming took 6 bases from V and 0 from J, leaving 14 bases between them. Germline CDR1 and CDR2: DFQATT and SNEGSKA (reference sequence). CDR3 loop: CSAKRNSDQETQYF. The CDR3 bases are TGCAGTGCAAAGAGGAATAGCGACCAAGAGACCCAGTACTTC.

CDR3 bases: TGTGCCAGCAGCACGCCGGGACAGAGCTATGGCTACACCTTC. Amino acid sequence: CASSTPGQSYGYTF. The chain has TRBV7-9 and TRBJ1-2, with 7 bases identical to TRBD1. With V trimmed by 5 bases and J by 4 bases, 7 bases remained unmatched. The germline V gene has CDR1 SEHNR and CDR2 FQNEAQ (reference sequence). This CDR3 has 14 residues.

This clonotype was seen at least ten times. The CDR3 region is CASSIFTGNTEAFF. CDR3 in DNA: TGTGCCAGTAGTATTTTCACGGGAAACACTGAAGCTTTCTTT. This rearrangement joins TRBV19 to TRBJ1-1; D gene unclear. Per germline, CDR1 LNHDA and CDR2 SQIVND (reference sequence). The CDR3 runs 14 residues. Trimming cost V 3 bases and J 2 bases, with 10 bases left between them.

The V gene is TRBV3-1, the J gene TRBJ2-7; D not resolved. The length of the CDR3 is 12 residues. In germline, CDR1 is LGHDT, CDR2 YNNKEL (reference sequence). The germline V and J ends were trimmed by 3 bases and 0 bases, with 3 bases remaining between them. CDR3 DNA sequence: TGTGCCAGCAGCCATACCTCCTACGAGCAGTACTTC. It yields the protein CASSHTSYEQYF.

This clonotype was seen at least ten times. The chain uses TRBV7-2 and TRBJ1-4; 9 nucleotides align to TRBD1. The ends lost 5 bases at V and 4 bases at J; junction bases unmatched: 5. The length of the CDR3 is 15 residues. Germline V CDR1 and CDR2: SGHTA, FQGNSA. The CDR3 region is CASSGTGGVNEKLFF. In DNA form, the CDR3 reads TGTGCCAGCAGCGGCACAGGGGGCGTTAATGAAAAACTGTTTTTT.

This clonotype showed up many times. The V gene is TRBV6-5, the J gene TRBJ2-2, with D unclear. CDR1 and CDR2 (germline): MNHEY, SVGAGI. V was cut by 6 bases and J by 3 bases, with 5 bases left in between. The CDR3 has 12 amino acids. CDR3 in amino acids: CASSSYTGELFF. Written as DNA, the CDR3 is TGTGCCAGCAGCTCTTACACCGGGGAGCTGTTTTTT.

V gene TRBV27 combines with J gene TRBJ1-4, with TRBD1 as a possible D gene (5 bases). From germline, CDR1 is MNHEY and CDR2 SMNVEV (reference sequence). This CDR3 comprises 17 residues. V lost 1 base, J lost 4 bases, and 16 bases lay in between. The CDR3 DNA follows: TGTGCCAGCAGTTTATATGCCGGGGCAGCGGGTAATGAAAAACTGTTTTTT. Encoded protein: CASSLYAGAAGNEKLFF.

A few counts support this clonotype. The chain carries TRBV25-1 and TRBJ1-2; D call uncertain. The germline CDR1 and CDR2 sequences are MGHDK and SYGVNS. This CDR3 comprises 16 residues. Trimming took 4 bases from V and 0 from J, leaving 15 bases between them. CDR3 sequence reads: CASSGYPGSSNYGYTF. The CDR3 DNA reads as TGTGCCAGCAGTGGCTACCCGGGATCCTCTAACTATGGCTACACCTTC.

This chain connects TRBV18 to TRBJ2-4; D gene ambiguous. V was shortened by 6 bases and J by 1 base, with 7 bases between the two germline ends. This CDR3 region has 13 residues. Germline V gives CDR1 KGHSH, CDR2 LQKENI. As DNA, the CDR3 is TGTGCCAGCTCCGGTTACGCCAAAAACATTCAGTACTTC. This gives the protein CASSGYAKNIQYF.

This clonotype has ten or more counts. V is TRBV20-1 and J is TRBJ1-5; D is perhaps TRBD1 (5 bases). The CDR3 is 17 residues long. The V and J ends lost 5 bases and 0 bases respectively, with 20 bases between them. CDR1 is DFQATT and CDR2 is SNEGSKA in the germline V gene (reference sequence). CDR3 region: CSAYNRGLVYSNQPQHF. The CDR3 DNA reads TGCAGTGCTTACAATAGGGGCTTGGTGTATAGCAATCAGCCCCAGCATTTT.